Below, 19 T cell receptor beta chains from the same sample are listed, as sequenced in a study of cytomegalovirus exposure and HLA in healthy donors. The assay was immunoSEQ multiplex PCR, and TCRdb's table has in-frame clones only and misses some. The table records about 95,000 clones, 85% of them present only once. Sample: PBMCs. These receptors were obtained from a man aged 18 to 29 in good health and CMV-seropositive.

The chain employs TRBV7-3 and TRBJ2-7; TRBD1 might be the D (5 bases). The CDR3 is 13 residues long. The germline CDR1 and CDR2 sequences are SGHTA and FQGTGA. V lost 0 bases, J lost 6 bases, and 9 bases lay in between. The CDR3 DNA sequence: TGTGCCAGCAGCTTAACCCCTAGGGGCGAGCAGTACTTC. Translation gives CASSLTPRGEQYF. The entire variable domain, with the rest obtained from reference TRBV7-3 and TRBJ2-7, is as follows: GAGVSQTPSNKVTEKGKYVELRCDPISGHTALYWYRQSLGQGPEFLIYFQGTGAADDSGLPNDRFFAVRPEGSVSTLKIQRTERGDSAVYLCASSLTPRGEQYFGPGTRLTVT.

The chain joins TRBV30 to TRBJ2-7; the match to TRBD2 covers 7 bases. In germline, CDR1 is GTSNPN, CDR2 SVGIG (reference sequence). This CDR3 is 15 amino acids long. Trimming at V came to 4 bases and at J to 4 bases, leaving 13 bases not matched to a gene. CDR3 region: CAWNQAGSMEYEQYF. CDR3 DNA sequence: TGTGCCTGGAACCAAGCGGGAAGTATGGAGTACGAGCAGTACTTC. Drawing the rest from reference TRBV30 and TRBJ2-7, the complete variable domain is SQTIHQWPATLVQPVGSPLSLECTVEGTSNPNLYWYRQAAGRGLQLLFYSVGIGQISSEVPQNLSASRPQDRQFILSSKKLLLSDSGFYLCAWNQAGSMEYEQYFGPGTRLTVT.

This clone was observed a few times. The genes are TRBV18 and TRBJ2-2; 10 nucleotides align to TRBD1. V lost 2 bases, J lost 6 bases, and 6 bases stayed unmatched. This CDR3 has 16 amino acids. Germline V gene data show CDR1 as KGHSH and CDR2 as LQKENI. CDR3 sequence reads: CASSPSDRGLAGELFF. CDR3 bases: TGTGCCAGCTCACCATCCGACAGGGGGCTGGCCGGGGAGCTGTTTTTT.

This clone came up once. The chain combines TRBV7-8 with TRBJ1-3; 7 positions agree with TRBD1. The CDR3 contains 15 residues. CDR1 and CDR2 from the germline V gene are SGHVS and FQNEAQ. Trimming cost V 5 bases and J 0 bases; bases outside gene matches: 4. CDR3 in DNA: TGTGCCAGCAGCGTCGACAGGGACTCTGGAAACACCATATATTTT. It translates to CASSVDRDSGNTIYF.

The V and J genes are TRBV15 and TRBJ2-1; no clear D. V dropped 1 base and J dropped 3 bases, with 10 bases sitting between them. This CDR3 is 15 amino acids long. The germline gives CDR1 LNHNV, CDR2 YYDKDF (reference sequence). The DNA for the CDR3 is TGTGCCACCAGCAGAGCCCCCTACCTCTACAATGAGCAGTTCTTC. It specifies CATSRAPYLYNEQFF.

The genes are TRBV7-2 and TRBJ1-2; 8 nucleotides match TRBD1. Germline values: CDR1 SGHTA, CDR2 FQGNSA. CDR3 length equals 15 residues. V was clipped by 5 bases and J by 11 bases; unmatched bases: 16. CDR3 region: CASSPLGDRGSLYTF. DNA for the CDR3: TGTGCCAGCAGCCCCCTGGGAGACAGGGGCAGTCTTTACACCTTC.

The V and J genes are TRBV29-1 and TRBJ2-1, with D maybe TRBD2 (6 bases). This CDR3 region has 15 residues. In germline, CDR1 is SQVTM, CDR2 ANQGSEA. V was pared by 2 bases and J by 5 bases, with 16 bases between. The CDR3, as DNA: TGCAGCGTTGAATATACGGGAGTAATCGACAATGAGCAGTTCTTC. Its translation: CSVEYTGVIDNEQFF.

V gene TRBV11-2 combines with J gene TRBJ2-1; perhaps TRBD1 as D (6 bases). Germline CDR1 reads SGHAT; CDR2 reads FQNNGV. This CDR3 is built from 12 residues. Trimming took 2 bases from V and 10 from J, leaving 9 bases between them. CDR3 DNA sequence: TGTGCCAGCAGCTTAAGAACAGGGGAGCAGTTCTTC. It encodes CASSLRTGEQFF.

V and J are TRBV6-1 and TRBJ2-3; D might be TRBD1 (6 bases). V lost 4 bases and J 0 bases, leaving 11 bases between the germline ends. Per germline, CDR1 MNHNS and CDR2 SASEGT. The CDR3 is 15 amino acids. This chain's CDR3 is CASSADSSSTDTQYF. The CDR3 DNA reads as TGTGCCAGCAGTGCGGACAGCTCTAGCACAGATACGCAGTATTTT.

This rearrangement joins TRBV19 to TRBJ2-5; D remains unclear. Germline V lookup: CDR1 LNHDA, CDR2 SQIVND (reference sequence). Trimming cost V 7 bases and J 4 bases, with 19 bases left between them. The CDR3 has 15 residues. The CDR3 coding sequence is TGTGCCAGTACCGTTAGAGGCTCAGACCGAGAGACCCAGTACTTC. This codes for CASTVRGSDRETQYF. The complete variable domain, with remaining parts taken from reference TRBV19 and TRBJ2-5, reads DGGITQSPKYLFRKEGQNVTLSCEQNLNHDAMYWYRQDPGQGLRLIYYSQIVNDFQKGDIAEGYSVSREKKESFPLTVTSAQKNPTAFYLCASTVRGSDRETQYFGPGTRLLVL.

In this sample, this clone turned up once. J is TRBJ2-6 and V is TRBV18, with D maybe TRBD2 (5 bases). Deletions cut 5 bases from V and 5 bases from J, with 22 bases between. Per germline, CDR1 KGHSH and CDR2 LQKENI. The CDR3 is 18 residues long. The CDR3 bases are TGTGCCAGCTCATCCGACACGGACTTACAAAGTCGGGCCAACGTCCTGACTTTC. Its translation: CASSSDTDLQSRANVLTF.

The rearrangement links TRBV10-3 to TRBJ2-7; D possibly corresponds to TRBD1 (5 bases). This CDR3 contains 13 residues. Trimming shortened V by 5 bases and J by 3 bases, and 11 bases separated the two germline ends. The germline V gene has CDR1 ENHRY and CDR2 SYGVKD. In nucleotides, the CDR3 is TGTGCCATCAGTCTAAGGGGCAACTACGAGCAGTACGTC. It translates to CAISLRGNYEQYV.

The chain couples TRBV18 to TRBJ2-1; D gene unclear. The CDR3 is made up of 12 amino acids. In germline, CDR1 is KGHSH, CDR2 LQKENI. Trimming cost V 3 bases and J 10 bases, with 10 bases left between them. Here the CDR3 reads CASSPGEDEQFF. CDR3 in DNA: TGTGCCAGCTCACCCGGAGAAGACGAGCAGTTCTTC. Full variable domain (rest looked up from reference TRBV18 and TRBJ2-1): NAGVMQNPRHLVRRRGQEARLRCSPMKGHSHVYWYRQLPEEGLKFMVYLQKENIIDESGMPKERFSAEFPKEGPSILRIQQVVRGDSAAYFCASSPGEDEQFFGPGTRLTVL.

The chain joins TRBV4-1 to TRBJ2-5; 10 bases match TRBD2. CDR1 and CDR2 (germline): MGHRA, YSYEKL. This CDR3 has 17 residues. The V and J ends lost 3 bases and 2 bases, in that order; junction bases with no gene match: 9. The CDR3 DNA sequence: TGCGCCAGCAGCCAGGCTCTAGCGGGAGCCTATCAAGAGACCCAGTACTTC. Translation gives CASSQALAGAYQETQYF.

The rearrangement uses TRBV6-4 and TRBJ2-7, with 9 bases identical to TRBD2. Trimming took 6 bases from V and 7 from J; bases not matched to a gene: 16. Germline CDR1 reads MRHNA; CDR2 reads SNTAGT. This CDR3 is built from 16 residues. CDR3 DNA: TGTGCCAGCAGGCCCCGACTAGCGGAGAGGTCTCGGGAGCAGTACGTC. Its protein product is CASRPRLAERSREQYV.

The chain links TRBV30 to TRBJ2-7; a weak D match, TRBD1 (6 bases). Germline-derived CDR1 and CDR2 are GTSNPN and SVGIG (reference sequence). Between the trimmed V and J ends, which lost 0 bases and 3 bases, there was a span of 9 bases. The CDR3 sequence is 13 residues long. This CDR3 reads CAWSVKQGYEQYV. The CDR3 DNA reads as TGTGCCTGGAGTGTGAAACAGGGCTACGAGCAGTACGTC.

The rearrangement links TRBV6-5 to TRBJ1-2, with 7 bases that match TRBD1. The CDR3 runs to 15 residues. Looked up from germline, CDR1 is MNHEY and CDR2 is SVGAGI. With 4 bases clipped from V and 4 bases from J, the junction kept 9 bases outside the gene matches. The CDR3 loop reads CASSSIRQGPYGYTF. The CDR3 nucleotides are TGTGCCAGCAGTTCCATTAGACAGGGACCCTATGGCTACACCTTC.

The chain links TRBV6-7 to TRBJ2-2; TRBD2 matches 9 bases. TRBV6-7 is treated as an ORF (open reading frame) with a function not yet certain. V was pared by 9 bases and J by 2 bases, with 7 bases of the junction left unmatched. The CDR3 runs 15 residues. Here the CDR3 DNA reads TGTGCCAGGCTAGCGGGGCGATTTAACACCGGGGAGCTGTTTTTT. Translation: CARLAGRFNTGELFF.

J is TRBJ2-1 and V is TRBV9; 8 nucleotides align to TRBD2. This CDR3 spans 15 amino acids. V shed 1 base, J shed 9 bases, and the junction held 9 bases outside the gene matches. The germline V gene encodes CDR1 SGDLS and CDR2 YYNGEE. CDR3 region: CASSVPSGSGGEQFF. In nucleotides, the CDR3 is TGTGCCAGCAGCGTACCCAGCGGGAGTGGCGGTGAGCAGTTCTTC.